The following is a TCR beta chain sequence with its context. What it recognizes is unknown. With V trimmed by 1 base and J by 2 bases, 11 bases remained unmatched. The CDR3 is made up of 18 amino acids. The germline V gene encodes CDR1 SGHDN and CDR2 FVKESK. This entry comes from a study of cytomegalovirus exposure and HLA in healthy donors. It was with 60 Vbeta and 13 Jbeta primers that the PCR ran. Data came from immunoSEQ multiplex PCR; TCRdb stores just in-frame clones and leaves some out. The repertoire has fewer than 200,000 clones, 80% to 90% of them found once; the top ten carry around 0.8%. Study-level points and caveats: Three chains tied to CMV proved CMV antigen-specific in vitro.

The chain carries TRBV14 and TRBJ2-1, with 7 nucleotides matching TRBD1. The sample taken for sequencing was PBMCs. The TCR sequence derives from a woman aged 18-35 years in good health and CMV-seronegative. CDR3 loop: CASSQGQTDRVAYNEQFF. In DNA, the CDR3 is TGTGCCAGCAGCCAAGGACAAACCGACAGGGTGGCCTACAATGAGCAGTTCTTC.